Each of the 14 T cell receptor beta chains below was sequenced from the same sample in a study of blood T cell repertoires in COVID-19. Sequencing used immunoSEQ multiplex PCR; TCRdb keeps in-frame clones, though not all of them. The table records approximately 170,000 clones, roughly 80% of them present only once. Input material: PBMCs or T cells enriched from blood (not recorded which). The receptors here all came from a man in his fifties who had recovered from COVID-19.

The chain employs TRBV6-9 and TRBJ1-1, with 7 bases lining up with TRBD1. Germline CDR1 MNHGY, CDR2 SVAAGI. The CDR3 spans 15 residues. Trimming removed 11 bases from V and 5 bases from J; junction bases left unmatched: 17. CDR3 sequence: CAREAVLTGRTEAFF. The CDR3 DNA sequence: TGTGCCCGCGAAGCAGTTTTGACAGGGAGGACTGAAGCTTTCTTT.

The V call is TRBV19, the J call TRBJ1-4, with 7 positions matching TRBD1. The CDR3 is 17 residues long. Germline trimming cut 5 bases from V and 6 bases from J; bases unmatched to any gene: 15. CDR1 and CDR2 (germline): LNHDA, SQIVND (reference sequence). CDR3 loop: CASSPLGGGTVDEKLFF. For the CDR3, the DNA is TGTGCCAGTAGTCCCCTCGGCGGGGGGACAGTGGATGAAAAACTGTTTTTT.

The chain links TRBV6-5 to TRBJ1-6; 9 positions agree with TRBD1. Germline V gene lookup returns CDR1 MNHEY and CDR2 SVGAGI. The CDR3 is 15 residues long. V lost 6 bases and J lost 13; bases outside the gene matches: 13. The CDR3 here is CASRPGGQGILPLHF. The CDR3 DNA reads as TGTGCCAGCAGACCGGGGGGACAGGGAATACTTCCCCTCCACTTT.

In regard to this clone: One end of the junction is discordant with germline, which a read error may explain. The J gene is TRBJ2-3, the V gene TRBV19; TRBD2 matches 14 bases. The CDR3 is made up of 14 amino acids. Germline values: CDR1 LNHDA, CDR2 SQIVND (reference sequence). The CDR3 DNA follows: TGTGCCAGTGCGACTAGCGGGGGGGCAGAAACGCAGTATTTT. It specifies CASATSGGAETQYF.

The chain joins TRBV30 to TRBJ1-2; D is unresolved. V was clipped by 1 base and J by 5 bases, with 8 bases between them. Germline V gene lookup returns CDR1 GTSNPN and CDR2 SVGIG (reference sequence). The CDR3 spans 12 residues. CDR3 nucleotides: TGTGCCTGGAGTGATATCGGGTATGGCTACACCTTC. Protein sequence: CAWSDIGYGYTF.

With respect to this clone: The identical CDR3 is also encoded by other nucleotide sequences in the sample. The chain recombines TRBV5-6 with TRBJ2-1; 7 bases are shared with TRBD2. The trim removed 4 bases at V and 4 bases at J, leaving 2 bases unmatched. The CDR3 covers 13 residues. From germline, CDR1 is SGHDT and CDR2 YYEEEE. DNA of the CDR3: TGTGCCAGCAGCCCGGGGGGTTACAATGAGCAGTTCTTC. Encoded protein: CASSPGGYNEQFF.

The chain couples TRBV18 to TRBJ1-1, with D maybe TRBD1 (5 bases). The ends were cut back, 3 bases at V and 1 base at J, with 12 bases in the middle. This CDR3 contains 15 residues. Per the germline V gene, CDR1 is KGHSH and CDR2 is LQKENI. CDR3 in DNA: TGTGCCAGCTCACCGGGCAGGGTGGAGAACACTGAAGCTTTCTTT. Amino acids: CASSPGRVENTEAFF.

This sequence joins TRBV7-2 and TRBJ2-2; D possibly corresponds to TRBD2 (6 bases). The CDR3 runs 18 residues. V lost 5 bases and J lost 6, with 25 bases in between. Germline CDR1 reads SGHTA; CDR2 reads FQGNSA. CDR3 sequence reads: CASSTPTGPLGGAGELFF. The CDR3 region has the DNA TGTGCCAGCAGCACCCCGACTGGTCCCCTCGGGGGTGCCGGGGAGCTGTTTTTT.

The table lists this clone with a few counts. The rearrangement links TRBV29-1 to TRBJ1-4; 7 bases line up with TRBD1. Germline CDR1 and CDR2: SQVTM and ANQGSEA. The length of the CDR3 is 15 residues. V was clipped by 3 bases and J by 0 bases; unmatched bases: 4. The CDR3 sequence: CSVETGRTTNEKLFF. CDR3 DNA sequence: TGCAGCGTTGAGACAGGGCGGACAACTAATGAAAAACTGTTTTTT.

V is TRBV19 and J is TRBJ1-2; 8 bases map to TRBD1. The junction had 8 bases not matched to a gene; V was cut back by 7 bases and J by 4 bases. The CDR3 has 14 amino acids. Germline V gives CDR1 LNHDA, CDR2 SQIVND (reference sequence). The CDR3 reads CASTHRGTLYGYTF. CDR3 nucleotide sequence: TGTGCCAGTACCCACAGGGGGACACTCTATGGCTACACCTTC. The full variable domain, its missing parts supplied by reference TRBV19 and TRBJ1-2, is DGGITQSPKYLFRKEGQNVTLSCEQNLNHDAMYWYRQDPGQGLRLIYYSQIVNDFQKGDIAEGYSVSREKKESFPLTVTSAQKNPTAFYLCASTHRGTLYGYTFGSGTRLTVV.

The chain combines TRBV11-3 with TRBJ1-3, with 7 bases that match TRBD1. Germline CDR1 and CDR2: SGHNT and YENEEA. With 4 bases clipped from V and 4 bases from J, the junction kept 7 bases outside the gene matches. The CDR3 has 15 amino acids. The CDR3 DNA reads TGTGCCAGCAGCTCTACCGGGACAGCGGGAAACACCATATATTTT. This codes for CASSSTGTAGNTIYF.

The gene calls are TRBV10-3 and TRBJ1-3; unclear D gene. The CDR3 loop spans 12 amino acids. From germline, CDR1 is ENHRY and CDR2 SYGVKD. The V end lost 10 bases, the J end lost 2 bases, and 9 bases lay between the germline ends. Here the CDR3 reads CATGDPGNTIYF. In nucleotides, the CDR3 is TGTGCCACTGGAGATCCTGGAAACACCATATATTTT.

V gene TRBV9 combines with J gene TRBJ2-7, with a tentative D call TRBD1 (6 bases). The CDR3 has 15 residues. Germline assignment: CDR1 SGDLS and CDR2 YYNGEE. V was pared by 2 bases and J by 0 bases, with 12 bases between. The CDR3, as DNA: TGTGCCAGCAGCGTCGGACAGTCGAGCTCCTACGAGCAGTACTTC. Its protein product is CASSVGQSSSYEQYF.

The rearrangement links TRBV4-3 to TRBJ1-5; 7 nucleotides match TRBD1. CDR3 length equals 15 residues. Germline assignment: CDR1 LGHNA and CDR2 YSLEER. Trimming took 3 bases from V and 2 from J; bases not matched to a gene: 4. The CDR3 reads CASSQNGQGNQPQHF. DNA of the CDR3: TGCGCCAGCAGCCAGAATGGACAGGGCAATCAGCCCCAGCATTTT.